This entry lists 11 T cell receptor beta chains sequenced from one sample in a study of T cells in Graves' hyperthyroidism and ophthalmopathy. Amplified regions were TCR beta CDR3 sequences from RNA transcripts. The TCR CDR3 first-round RT-PCR relied on the HTBI primer set. Each CDR3 protein is one row after TCRdb ran MiXCR on the multiplex PCR reads. The sample lists around 610,000 distinct CDR3 sequences; roughly 15% were seen once. Sequencing used blood. These TCRs come from a woman between 40 and 55 years old with Graves' ophthalmopathy.

The rearrangement uses TRBV6-2 or TRBV6-3 and TRBJ2-5; 11 nucleotides agree with TRBD2. V dropped 2 bases and J dropped 1; count of bases not matched to a gene: 3. The length of the CDR3 is 16 residues. The V gene's germline CDR1 is MNHEY and CDR2 SVGEGT. The CDR3 DNA reads as TGTGCCAGCAGTTACACAGGGACTAGCGGCCAAGAGACCCAGTACTTC. This encodes CASSYTGTSGQETQYF.

This clonotype has just a few counts. J is TRBJ2-3 and V is TRBV5-1; possibly TRBD2 for D (6 bases). The CDR3 runs 16 residues. CDR1 is SGHRS, CDR2 YFSETQ, per germline. The V end was cut by 0 bases, the J end by 0 bases, with 11 bases between. This CDR3 is CASSLGDSTSTDTQYF. In nucleotides, the CDR3 is TGCGCCAGCAGCTTGGGGGACTCTACTAGCACAGATACGCAGTATTTT.

This clonotype was seen ten or more times. The chain carries TRBV20-1 and TRBJ2-5; 9 nucleotides agree with TRBD1. The germline V gene encodes CDR1 DFQATT and CDR2 SNEGSKA (reference sequence). The CDR3 covers 14 residues. The V segment lost 0 bases and the J segment 7 bases; nucleotides outside the gene matches: 6. The CDR3 DNA sequence: TGCAGTGCTAGAGATCAGCGGACAGGGGTGACCCAGTACTTC. This translates into CSARDQRTGVTQYF.

The table lists this clonotype with many counts. This CDR3 reads CATLTRGGNYGYTF. Written as DNA, the CDR3 is TGTGCCACCTTGACCAGGGGGGGAAACTATGGCTACACCTTC. The chain has TRBV28 and TRBJ1-2; the match to TRBD1 covers 7 bases. V shed 10 bases, J shed 2 bases, and the junction held 10 bases outside the gene matches. This CDR3 is built from 14 residues. Per the germline V gene, CDR1 is MDHEN and CDR2 is SYDVKM.

This clonotype came up many times. The genes are TRBV29-1 and TRBJ1-3; unclear D gene. The CDR3 consists of 13 residues. The germline gives CDR1 SQVTM, CDR2 ANQGSEA. V gave up 7 bases and J gave up 2 bases, with 12 bases separating them. The CDR3 bases are TGCAGCGCCGACGGCGGGACTGGAAACACCATATATTTT. The encoded protein is CSADGGTGNTIYF.

V is TRBV4-2 and J is TRBJ2-7; 7 bases map to TRBD1. With V trimmed by 0 bases and J by 3 bases, 5 bases remained unmatched. Germline V CDR1 and CDR2: LGHNA, YNFKEQ. This CDR3 contains 15 residues. The CDR3 coding sequence is TGTGCCAGCAGCCAAGATACCGGGACAGACTACGAGCAGTACTTC. It translates to CASSQDTGTDYEQYF.

V is TRBV4-2 and J is TRBJ2-5, with D perhaps matching TRBD2 (6 bases). CDR3 length: 14 amino acids. Germline V lookup: CDR1 LGHNA, CDR2 YNFKEQ. V dropped 0 bases and J dropped 4 bases, with 9 bases sitting between them. The CDR3, as DNA: TGTGCCAGCAGCCAAGAGGGGGGTTCAGAGACCCAGTACTTC. Protein product: CASSQEGGSETQYF.

The rearrangement links TRBV6-2 or TRBV6-3 to TRBJ2-5; D ambiguous. The CDR3 contains 15 residues. In germline, CDR1 is MNHEY, CDR2 SVGEGT. The V end lost 0 bases, the J end lost 4 bases, and 12 bases lay between the germline ends. The CDR3 spells CASSYSEVPRETQYF. CDR3 sequence (DNA): TGTGCCAGCAGTTACTCCGAGGTCCCGCGAGAGACCCAGTACTTC.

The CDR3 sequence is CASSQGLAGEYEQYF. In DNA form, the CDR3 reads TGTGCCAGCAGCCAAGGACTAGCGGGAGAATACGAGCAGTACTTC. The gene calls are TRBV4-2 and TRBJ2-7; 12 bases are a match to TRBD2. The CDR3 is made up of 15 amino acids. Trimming cost V 1 base and J 4 bases; bases outside gene matches: 2. CDR1 is LGHNA and CDR2 is YNFKEQ in the germline V gene.

CDR3 nucleotides: TGTGCCAGCAGCCCCGGGGTCGAGCAGTACTTC. It specifies CASSPGVEQYF. The J gene is TRBJ2-7, the V gene TRBV7-9; D may be TRBD2 (5 bases). V was clipped by 5 bases and J by 6 bases, with 8 bases between them. Germline loops: CDR1 SEHNR, CDR2 FQNEAQ (reference sequence). This CDR3 has 11 residues.

This clonotype was seen at least ten times. J is TRBJ2-7 and V is TRBV2; TRBD2 agrees at 10 bases. Trimming cost V 8 bases and J 6 bases; bases outside gene matches: 13. CDR3 length: 15 amino acids. Per germline, CDR1 SNHLY and CDR2 FYNNEI. In DNA, the CDR3 is TGTGCCAGCCAGGGACTAGCGCCCGACCTAGGCGAGCAGTACTTC. It specifies CASQGLAPDLGEQYF.